This T cell receptor beta chain was captured by sequencing in a study of T cell changes during pregnancy in multiple sclerosis. Here immunoSEQ multiplex PCR was the method, and the copy in TCRdb shows in-frame clones only, minus some. Seen here are about 70,000 clones, 80% to 95% observed once, and the top ten hold 0.29%. The CDR3 spans 15 residues. Germline V gene data show CDR1 as SGHRS and CDR2 as YFSETQ. Trimming cost V 4 bases and J 8 bases; bases outside gene matches: 11. V is TRBV5-1 and J is TRBJ1-4; 7 bases fit TRBD1. The source material was CD4+ T cells from peripheral blood mononuclear cells, sampled after pregnancy. This receptor was taken from a female donor with multiple sclerosis, enrolled in a pregnancy study. The CDR3 sequence: CASSEGQAGKEKLFF. The CDR3 DNA is TGCGCCAGCAGCGAAGGACAGGCCGGGAAAGAAAAACTGTTTTTT.